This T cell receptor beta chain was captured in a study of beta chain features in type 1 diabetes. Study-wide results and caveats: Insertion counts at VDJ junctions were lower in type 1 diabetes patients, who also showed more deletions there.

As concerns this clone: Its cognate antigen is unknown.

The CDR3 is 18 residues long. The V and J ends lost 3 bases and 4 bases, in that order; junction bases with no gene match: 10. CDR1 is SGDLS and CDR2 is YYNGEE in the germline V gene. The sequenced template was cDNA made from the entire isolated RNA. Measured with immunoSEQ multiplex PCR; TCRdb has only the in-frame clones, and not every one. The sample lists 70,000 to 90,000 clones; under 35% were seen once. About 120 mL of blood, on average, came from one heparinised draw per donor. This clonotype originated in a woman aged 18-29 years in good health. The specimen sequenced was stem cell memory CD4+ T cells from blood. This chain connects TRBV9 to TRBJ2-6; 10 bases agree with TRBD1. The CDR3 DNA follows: TGTGCCAGCAGCGCCAGACAGGGGGCGCGGAAAGGGGCCAACGTCCTGACTTTC. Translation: CASSARQGARKGANVLTF.